Following are 2 T cell receptor beta chains from one sample sequenced in a study of T-cell memory formation after mild COVID-19 listed by TCRdb under 2021. The method was 5' RACE. The sequencing machine was an Illumina NovaSeq 6000. Clones were called with MiXCR by TCRdb after fastp trimmed the public reads at Q25, and only in-frame beta chains were retained. Every CDR3 protein is listed once, alongside the most common genes and DNA of its rows. Across this sample there are about 190,000 distinct CDR3 sequences, with over 9.5% seen only once. The ten largest account for around 2.9% of the sample. Sequencing was done on a sample of PBMCs or a T cell subset sorted from them (not recorded which). These receptors came from a man in his late teens or twenties who had mild COVID-19 (a few samples of this study predate the infection). The sample titles of this study are shuffled in the database, so cell type and time point are left out; the donor was told from shared clones.

The chain links TRBV6-5 to TRBJ2-3, with TRBD1 matching 10 bases. Losses at the gene ends were 6 bases for V and 7 bases for J; bases not matched to a gene: 13. This CDR3 comprises 16 residues. In germline, CDR1 is MNHEY, CDR2 SVGAGI. This CDR3 is CASRTGQGELGNTQYF. CDR3 coding DNA: TGTGCCAGCAGGACTGGACAGGGGGAATTGGGAAATACGCAGTATTTT.

V gene TRBV5-1 combines with J gene TRBJ2-3; possibly TRBD1 or TRBD2 for D (5 bases each). This CDR3 has 13 residues. Germline CDR1 and CDR2: SGHRS and YFSETQ. The V end was cut by 0 bases, the J end by 7 bases, with 9 bases between. The CDR3 sequence: CASSLGWGNTQYF. DNA for the CDR3: TGCGCCAGCAGCTTGGGGTGGGGGAATACGCAGTATTTT.